This TCR beta chain came from a study of blood T cell repertoires in COVID-19. Study context: Donors in the United States, Italy and Spain gave samples during acute or convalescent COVID-19. T cells, B-cell-depleted T cells, or PBMCs supplied cDNA or gDNA.

The authors' processing: Reference gene primers were amplified, and this amplification served to estimate nucleated cell counts. Clones were read by immunoSEQ multiplex PCR, and TCRdb kept only the in-frame ones, dropping some. V, J and clone size were drawn from that table, and D and trimming were deduced from the DNA. The data show about 150,000 clones, 75% to 90% seen once. The V gene's germline CDR1 is LGHDT and CDR2 YNNKEL (reference sequence). This CDR3 region has 14 residues. Between the trimmed V and J ends, which lost 4 bases and 1 base, there was a span of 10 bases. This TCR derives from a woman aged 40 to 55 with acute or convalescent COVID-19. Sequences were obtained from peripheral blood. The chain couples TRBV3-1 (or the pseudogene TRBV3-2) to TRBJ1-1, with D unclear. The CDR3, as DNA: TGTGCCAGCAGCCCCTGGCACAAGAACACTGAAGCTTTCTTT. Translating gives CASSPWHKNTEAFF.